This TCR beta chain is drawn from a study of blood T cell repertoires in COVID-19. Whole-study context: The United States, Italy and Spain provided the acute and convalescent COVID-19 samples.

V lost 3 bases and J 5 bases, leaving 13 bases between the germline ends. This CDR3 has 13 residues. Looked up from germline, CDR1 is DFQATT and CDR2 is SNEGSKA (reference sequence). Per the original methods: It was from reference gene primer amplification that nucleated cell counts were estimated. Data came from immunoSEQ multiplex PCR; TCRdb stores just in-frame clones and leaves some out. That table gives V, J and clone size, and the DNA gave D and trimming. Of approximately 480,000 clones in the sample, approximately 86% are singletons; the top ten hold 0.65% to 0.9%. The chain joins TRBV20-1 to TRBJ1-1; D is possibly TRBD1 (6 bases). This sequence originates from a woman in her late teens or twenties who had recovered from COVID-19. The specimen sequenced was PBMCs or T cells enriched from blood (not recorded which). The CDR3 DNA follows: TGCAGTGCTAGTCAGGGGAGAGGGACTGAAGCTTTCTTT. Amino acid sequence: CSASQGRGTEAFF.